Ten or more counts support the clone carrying this TCR beta chain. The antigen is not known. The data belong to a study of T cells in Graves' hyperthyroidism and ophthalmopathy. About the research overall: Staff took peripheral blood when the initial diagnosis was made, before any treatment began.

CDR1 and CDR2 (germline): MNHNS, SASEGT. CDR3 length: 14 amino acids. Trimming left V 7 bases short and J 1 base short, with 13 bases between. Researchers amplified the TCR beta CDR3 regions from RNA transcripts. Initially, a first-round RT-PCR of the TCR CDR3 employed the HTBI primer set. One entry per CDR3 protein, called by TCRdb with MiXCR from the multiplex PCR reads. The table has 150,000 or so distinct CDR3 sequences, about 20% seen once; the top ten hold around 69%. Study-level findings and limits: A 13 V-J model separated ophthalmopathy from stable hyperthyroidism.

Material for sequencing was blood. This TCR was sampled from a woman in her 50s with Graves' hyperthyroidism that later progressed to Graves' ophthalmopathy. The genes are TRBV6-1 and TRBJ1-1; D may be TRBD1 (5 bases). The CDR3 DNA follows: TGTGCCAGCAAGGAGGACACAGGGAACACTGAAGCTTTCTTT. Translated: CASKEDTGNTEAFF.